This T cell receptor beta chain was recovered during a study of T cell repertoires in cytomegalovirus infection. Study-wide results and caveats: Ex vivo responses were dominated by HLA-C-restricted CMV-specific TCR beta clonotypes.

TCRdb re-called the reads with MiXCR, one entry per CDR3 protein. Of around 94,000 distinct CDR3 sequences listed, approximately 15% are singletons. At least ten counts were recorded for this clonotype. The antigen is unknown. Germline values: CDR1 MDHEN, CDR2 SYDVKM. CDR3 size: 13 residues. V shed 9 bases and J shed 2 bases, with 11 bases lying between them. Material for sequencing was PBMCs. The rearrangement joins TRBV28 to TRBJ1-5; D ambiguous. The TCR comes from a human donor in good health (CMV status not recorded). Some clones in this sample may be carry-over from other donors' samples. The chain's CDR3 is CASSRRGNQPQHF. CDR3 coding DNA: TGTGCCAGTTCTCGTAGGGGCAATCAGCCCCAGCATTTT.